This T cell receptor (beta chain) was sequenced for a study of identical twins. Study-wide results and limits: Weaker excess twin sharing was seen among beta out-of-frame sequences. Rather than following the same donors, the conclusions depended on cross-sectional statistical analysis.

This CDR3 region has 15 residues. V dropped 1 base and J dropped 2 bases, with 11 bases sitting between them. Germline CDR1 reads LGHDT; CDR2 reads YNNKEL (reference sequence). Concerning this clonotype itself: Its cognate antigen is unknown.

TCRdb called the 5' RACE reads again in MiXCR, with one record for every CDR3 protein. The sample comprises about 520,000 distinct CDR3 sequences, 22% of which are singletons, and 0.75% to 0.95% rests with the top ten. These records were also assigned to another study, of T cells expressing NK-cell markers.

J is TRBJ2-5 and V is TRBV3-1, with D maybe TRBD1 (6 bases). The material sequenced was CD4+ T cells sorted from blood. The sequence derives from a woman aged 18-29 years in good health. The CDR3 sequence is CASSQVGAGQETQYF. Here the CDR3 DNA reads TGTGCCAGCAGCCAAGTGGGGGCCGGTCAAGAGACCCAGTACTTC.